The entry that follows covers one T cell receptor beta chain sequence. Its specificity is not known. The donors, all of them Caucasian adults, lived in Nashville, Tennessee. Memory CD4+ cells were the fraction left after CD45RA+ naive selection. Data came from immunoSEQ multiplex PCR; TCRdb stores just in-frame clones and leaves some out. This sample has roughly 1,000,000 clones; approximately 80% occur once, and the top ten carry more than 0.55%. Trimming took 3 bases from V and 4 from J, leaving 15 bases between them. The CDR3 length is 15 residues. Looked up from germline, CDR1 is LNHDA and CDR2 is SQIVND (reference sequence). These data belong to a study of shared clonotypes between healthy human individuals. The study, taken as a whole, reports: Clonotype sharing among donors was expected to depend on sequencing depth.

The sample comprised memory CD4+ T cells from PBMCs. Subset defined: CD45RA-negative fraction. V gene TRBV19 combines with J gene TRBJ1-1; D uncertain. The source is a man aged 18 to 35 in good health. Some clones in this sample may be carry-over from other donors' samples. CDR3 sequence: CASSMLSSSSTEAFF. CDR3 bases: TGTGCCAGTAGTATGCTCTCCTCAAGCTCCACTGAAGCTTTCTTT.